Each of the 21 T cell receptor beta chains below was sequenced from the same sample in a study of cytomegalovirus exposure and HLA in healthy donors. With 60 Vbeta and 13 Jbeta primers, the PCR was carried out. Measured with immunoSEQ multiplex PCR; TCRdb has only the in-frame clones, and not every one. The sample has 30,000 to 35,000 clones, 75% to 85% seen once. The sample comprised PBMCs. All receptors derive from a male donor in good health and CMV-seronegative.

The chain is built from TRBV30 and TRBJ2-5; 8 bases are shared with TRBD2. The V gene end was trimmed by 3 bases and the J gene end by 4 bases; junction bases not matched to a gene: 4. Germline CDR1 reads GTSNPN; CDR2 reads SVGIG (reference sequence). The CDR3 consists of 13 residues. For the CDR3, the DNA is TGTGCCTGGAGATCCAGCGGGAGAGAGACCCAGTACTTC. It specifies CAWRSSGRETQYF.

J is TRBJ1-6 and V is TRBV5-5, with a possible D match to TRBD1 (6 bases). V was clipped by 6 bases and J by 10 bases, with 26 bases between them. CDR1 and CDR2 (germline): SGHKS, YYEKEE (reference sequence). CDR3 size: 17 residues. CDR3 bases: TGTGCCAGCATCCTTGGGGGTGGACCGGGGGGCGGCTCACCCCTCCACTTT. Protein product: CASILGGGPGGGSPLHF. Full variable domain (rest looked up from reference TRBV5-5 and TRBJ1-6): DAGVTQSPTHLIKTRGQQVTLRCSPISGHKSVSWYQQVLGQGPQFIFQYYEKEERGRGNFPDRFSARQFPNYSSELNVNALLLGDSALYLCASILGGGPGGGSPLHFGNGTRLTVT.

The genes are TRBV6-1 and TRBJ2-1; 8 bases fit TRBD1. The CDR3 runs 14 residues. V gave up 7 bases and J gave up 3 bases; unmatched junction bases: 5. The germline gives CDR1 MNHNS, CDR2 SASEGT. The CDR3 protein is CASTTGDGYNEQFF. The CDR3 DNA reads TGTGCCAGCACGACAGGGGACGGCTACAATGAGCAGTTCTTC.

This clone was observed once. V gene TRBV15 combines with J gene TRBJ2-7; 14 bases align to TRBD2. This CDR3 has 18 amino acids. V dropped 0 bases and J dropped 11; count of bases not matched to a gene: 15. Germline V gives CDR1 LNHNV, CDR2 YYDKDF (reference sequence). The CDR3 loop reads CATSRDGPGTSGSSVKYF. The CDR3 coding sequence is TGTGCCACCAGCAGAGATGGCCCCGGGACTAGCGGGAGTTCAGTCAAGTACTTC. Based on the CDR3 plus reference TRBV15 and TRBJ2-7, the full variable domain is DAMVIQNPRYQVTQFGKPVTLSCSQTLNHNVMYWYQQKSSQAPKLLFHYYDKDFNNEADTPDNFQSRRPNTSFCFLDIRSPGLGDTAMYLCATSRDGPGTSGSSVKYFGPGTRLTVT.

The rearrangement links TRBV7-2 to TRBJ2-5; 7 positions agree with TRBD2. The CDR3 has 16 amino acids. V lost 5 bases to trimming and J lost 5 bases; unmatched junction nucleotides: 14. The germline CDR1 and CDR2 sequences are SGHTA and FQGNSA. The DNA for the CDR3 is TGTGCCAGCAGCAAAAGATGGTTACGGGGGGAGGAGACCCAGTACTTC. Encoded protein: CASSKRWLRGEETQYF.

This clone was seen only once. V gene TRBV7-3 combines with J gene TRBJ2-7; weak D call: TRBD1 (5 bases). CDR1 SGHTA and CDR2 FQGTGA come from the germline V gene. The CDR3 totals 14 residues. V was trimmed by 4 bases and J by 2 bases, leaving 12 bases between them. CDR3 nucleotides: TGTGCCAGCAGCTCAGGGTTTCCCCCCTACGAGCAGTACTTC. Its translation: CASSSGFPPYEQYF.

The chain couples TRBV6-5 to TRBJ2-5, with a weak D call TRBD2 (6 bases). With 7 bases removed from V and 0 bases from J, the gap between germline ends came to 12 bases. The V gene's germline CDR1 is MNHEY and CDR2 SVGAGI. This CDR3 comprises 14 residues. The CDR3 reads CASKVAVYQETQYF. In DNA form, the CDR3 reads TGTGCCAGCAAGGTAGCGGTGTACCAAGAGACCCAGTACTTC.

This rearrangement joins TRBV5-1 to TRBJ2-7; D may be TRBD2 (5 bases). The V gene lost 5 bases and the J gene lost 5 bases, with 14 bases spanning the gap. Germline V gives CDR1 SGHRS, CDR2 YFSETQ. This CDR3 has 13 amino acids. The DNA of the CDR3 is TGCGCCAGCAGTGAGGACTCCTACAACGAGCAGTACTTC. It encodes CASSEDSYNEQYF.

The rearrangement links TRBV6-5 to TRBJ1-5; weak D call: TRBD1 (6 bases). The CDR3 spans 16 residues. CDR1 and CDR2 from the germline V gene are MNHEY and SVGAGI. The V and J ends lost 0 bases and 0 bases respectively, with 9 bases between them. The CDR3 nucleotides are TGTGCCAGCAGTTACTCGCGGACAGCTAGCAATCAGCCCCAGCATTTT. Its translation is CASSYSRTASNQPQHF.

This chain connects TRBV7-3 to TRBJ1-1; tentatively, D is TRBD1 (5 bases). Germline V gene sequence: CDR1 SGHTA, CDR2 FQGTGA. Trimming left V 0 bases short and J 4 bases short, with 15 bases between. This CDR3 spans 16 amino acids. CDR3 coding DNA: TGTGCCAGCAGCTTAACGAGTCAGGGTGCTTCCACTGAAGCTTTCTTT. Translation: CASSLTSQGASTEAFF.

In its sample, this clone was seen a few times. The chain joins TRBV5-1 to TRBJ2-5; no firm D call. V lost 0 bases and J lost 5, with 2 bases in between. Germline V gene sequence: CDR1 SGHRS, CDR2 YFSETQ. CDR3 length: 11 amino acids. The DNA of the CDR3 is TGCGCCAGCAGCTTGGCGGAGACCCAGTACTTC. It encodes CASSLAETQYF.

This chain joins TRBV5-1 and TRBJ2-3; TRBD1 agrees at 7 bases. Losses at the gene ends were 2 bases for V and 3 bases for J; bases not matched to a gene: 15. The CDR3 covers 18 residues. Germline-derived CDR1 and CDR2 are SGHRS and YFSETQ. The CDR3 here is CASSLKTGYRIGTDTQYF. The CDR3 DNA reads TGCGCCAGCAGCTTAAAGACAGGGTATCGAATTGGTACAGATACGCAGTATTTT.

This rearrangement joins TRBV6-6 to TRBJ1-1, with D possibly TRBD1 on 5 matching bases. The CDR3 is 13 residues long. The germline V gene has CDR1 MNHNY and CDR2 SVGAGI (reference sequence). Between the trimmed V and J ends, which lost 8 bases and 5 bases, there was a span of 15 bases. CDR3 loop: CASLQAGGTEAFF. CDR3 bases: TGTGCCAGCCTTCAGGCGGGGGGGACTGAAGCTTTCTTT.

CDR3 nucleotides: TGCGCCAGCAGCGGGGCAGGGAACCACGAGCAGTACTTC. Translated, it gives CASSGAGNHEQYF. This rearrangement joins TRBV5-1 to TRBJ2-7; D is possibly TRBD1 (5 bases). CDR1 is SGHRS, CDR2 YFSETQ, per germline. This CDR3 has 13 amino acids. V lost 4 bases and J 5 bases, leaving 13 bases between the germline ends.

This chain joins TRBV6-5 and TRBJ2-1, with 7 bases that match TRBD1. The CDR3 totals 15 residues. Per the germline V gene, CDR1 is MNHEY and CDR2 is SVGAGI. Trimming at V came to 2 bases and at J to 0 bases, leaving 1 base not matched to a gene. CDR3 bases: TGTGCCAGCAGTTACGGGGACAGCTCCTACAATGAGCAGTTCTTC. Its translation: CASSYGDSSYNEQFF.

The chain combines TRBV19 with TRBJ2-5, with 7 positions matching TRBD2. The CDR3 extends over 15 amino acids. J was trimmed by 2 bases and V by 3 bases; bases with no gene match: 6. Germline CDR1 reads LNHDA; CDR2 reads SQIVND (reference sequence). The CDR3, as DNA: TGTGCCAGTAGTATGATGGCGGGGGTTCAAGAGACCCAGTACTTC. This translates into CASSMMAGVQETQYF.

The chain links TRBV13 to TRBJ2-3; perhaps TRBD2 as D (5 bases). The CDR3 has 15 residues. Trimming stripped 5 bases from V and 0 bases from J, with 12 bases between. The V gene's germline CDR1 is PRHDT and CDR2 FYEKMQ (reference sequence). This CDR3 is CASSPDGISTDTQYF. The CDR3 bases are TGTGCCAGCAGCCCGGACGGGATTAGCACAGATACGCAGTATTTT.

This clone was seen only once. V usage is TRBV6-1 and J usage is TRBJ2-7, with D possibly matching TRBD1 (6 bases). The CDR3 has 14 amino acids. Germline CDR1 MNHNS, CDR2 SASEGT. V lost 8 bases and J lost 5, with 19 bases in between. CDR3 region: CASRLSGTPHEQYF. The CDR3 DNA is TGTGCCAGCCGCCTGTCCGGGACACCCCACGAGCAGTACTTC.

This sequence joins TRBV4-3 and TRBJ2-1; D is undetermined. Per the germline V gene, CDR1 is LGHNA and CDR2 is YSLEER. Trimming pared 0 bases from V and 3 bases from J, leaving 3 bases between. CDR3 length: 13 residues. DNA for the CDR3: TGCGCCAGCAGCCAAGATAGCTACAATGAGCAGTTCTTC. Translation gives CASSQDSYNEQFF.

This clone showed up just once. The J gene is TRBJ2-7, the V gene TRBV5-4; D not resolved. Trimming cost V 3 bases and J 3 bases, with 13 bases left between them. This CDR3 region has 14 residues. In germline, CDR1 is SGHNT, CDR2 YYREEE (reference sequence). The DNA for the CDR3 is TGTGCCAGCAGCTCTGGAGCCTTGGGCTACGAGCAGTACTTC. Amino acids: CASSSGALGYEQYF. Together with reference TRBV5-4 and TRBJ2-7, the CDR3 gives the full variable domain: ETGVTQSPTHLIKTRGQQVTLRCSSQSGHNTVSWYQQALGQGPQFIFQYYREEENGRGNFPPRFSGLQFPNYSSELNVNALELDDSALYLCASSSGALGYEQYFGPGTRLTVT.

The V and J genes are TRBV7-2 and TRBJ2-7, with 11 bases aligning to TRBD2. Germline CDR1 reads SGHTA; CDR2 reads FQGNSA. This CDR3 has 17 amino acids. V was pared by 1 base and J by 4 bases, with 9 bases of the junction left unmatched. CDR3 protein: CASSLVLAGGKGYEQYF. CDR3 bases: TGTGCCAGCAGCTTAGTCCTAGCGGGAGGAAAAGGGTACGAGCAGTACTTC.